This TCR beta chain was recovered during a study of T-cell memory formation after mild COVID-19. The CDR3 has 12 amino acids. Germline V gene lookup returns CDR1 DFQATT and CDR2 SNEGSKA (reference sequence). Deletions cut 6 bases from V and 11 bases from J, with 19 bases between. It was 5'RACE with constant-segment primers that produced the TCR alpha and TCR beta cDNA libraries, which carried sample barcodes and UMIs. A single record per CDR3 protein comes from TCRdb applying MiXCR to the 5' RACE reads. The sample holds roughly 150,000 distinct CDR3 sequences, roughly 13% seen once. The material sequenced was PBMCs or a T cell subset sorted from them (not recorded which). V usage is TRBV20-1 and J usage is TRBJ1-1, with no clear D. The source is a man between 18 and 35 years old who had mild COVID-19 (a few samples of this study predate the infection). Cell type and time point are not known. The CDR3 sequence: CSAKEAENEAFF. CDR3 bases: TGCAGTGCCAAAGAAGCCGAGAATGAGGCTTTCTTT.